A single sample gave rise to the 26 T cell receptor beta chains below, sequenced in a study of blood T cell repertoires in COVID-19. Generated by immunoSEQ multiplex PCR, the TCRdb table keeps only in-frame clones and is missing some. The top ten clones hold 1.8% of a sample with some 77,000 clones, about 82% of them seen once. Sequencing was done on a sample of peripheral blood. These receptors originate from a woman aged 55 to 70 with acute or convalescent COVID-19.

The J gene is TRBJ1-2, the V gene TRBV24-1; the match to TRBD1 covers 7 bases. This CDR3 comprises 13 residues. J was trimmed by 8 bases and V by 4 bases; bases with no gene match: 6. Germline V gives CDR1 KGHDR, CDR2 SFDVKD. Written as DNA, the CDR3 is TGTGCCACCAGTGACCGACAGGGCCGGGGCTACACCTTC. It encodes CATSDRQGRGYTF.

The chain recombines TRBV25-1 with TRBJ2-5; a possible D gene is TRBD1 (5 bases). V was clipped by 1 base and J by 4 bases, with 10 bases between them. This CDR3 has 14 amino acids. Germline loops: CDR1 MGHDK, CDR2 SYGVNS. CDR3 bases: TGTGCCAGCAGTGAATCGATCAGGGCAGAGACCCAGTACTTC. Protein: CASSESIRAETQYF.

This clone was counted a few times. The rearrangement uses TRBV7-8 and TRBJ1-1; 7 bases match TRBD1. The germline V gene encodes CDR1 SGHVS and CDR2 FQNEAQ. J lost 2 bases, V lost 5 bases, and 5 bases had no gene match. This CDR3 is built from 14 residues. This chain's CDR3 is CASSTRQGNTEAFF. CDR3 in DNA: TGTGCCAGCAGCACAAGACAGGGCAACACTGAAGCTTTCTTT.

The chain combines TRBV3-1 (or the pseudogene TRBV3-2) with TRBJ1-2, with unresolved D. Per the germline V gene, CDR1 is LGHDT and CDR2 is YNNKEL (reference sequence). V dropped 1 base and J dropped 8 bases, with 14 bases sitting between them. The CDR3 has 14 amino acids. The DNA for the CDR3 is TGTGCCAGCAGCCAAGTAGGACTCTCTGGCGGCTACACCTTC. Translating it yields CASSQVGLSGGYTF.

The rearrangement uses TRBV6-1 and TRBJ2-7; no clear D. The CDR3 length is 13 residues. Trimming took off 2 bases at V and 1 base at J, with 6 bases between the two ends. CDR1 and CDR2 from the germline V gene are MNHNS and SASEGT. As DNA, the CDR3 is TGTGCCAGCAGTGAAACACGTTCCTACGAGCAGTACTTC. It translates to CASSETRSYEQYF.

This chain links TRBV7-2 with TRBJ2-7; TRBD1 is a possible D gene (6 bases). CDR1 is SGHTA and CDR2 is FQGNSA in the germline V gene. This CDR3 has 14 amino acids. V lost 5 bases to trimming and J lost 0 bases, with 11 bases between them. The CDR3 DNA sequence: TGTGCCAGCAGCCCGGGACACAGCTCCTACGAGCAGTACTTC. It codes for CASSPGHSSYEQYF.

This sequence joins TRBV7-2 and TRBJ2-3; the match to TRBD2 covers 12 bases. Germline V gene lookup returns CDR1 SGHTA and CDR2 FQGNSA. This CDR3 spans 16 amino acids. Trimming removed 4 bases from V and 4 bases from J; junction bases left unmatched: 6. The CDR3 protein is CASSSSSGGAPDTQYF. The CDR3 DNA reads as TGTGCCAGCAGCTCCTCTAGCGGGGGGGCCCCAGATACGCAGTATTTT.

This clone was picked up a small number of times. This sequence joins TRBV5-6 and TRBJ1-6, with 9 nucleotides matching TRBD1. There are 15 residues in the CDR3. With 2 bases clipped from V and 7 bases from J, the junction kept 4 bases outside the gene matches. Germline V gives CDR1 SGHDT, CDR2 YYEEEE. CDR3 DNA sequence: TGTGCCAGCAGCTTCGGGACAGGGAGGAATTCACCCCTCCACTTT. Its translation is CASSFGTGRNSPLHF.

V is TRBV7-9 and J is TRBJ2-5; 13 nucleotides line up with TRBD2. In germline, CDR1 is SEHNR, CDR2 FQNEAQ (reference sequence). V lost 0 bases, J lost 3 bases, and 4 bases stayed unmatched. This CDR3 is built from 17 residues. The CDR3 region is CASSLATGTSGKETQYF. The CDR3 DNA reads as TGTGCCAGCAGCTTAGCCACCGGGACTAGCGGGAAAGAGACCCAGTACTTC.

The chain is built from TRBV9 and TRBJ1-2; maybe TRBD1 (6 bases). V dropped 4 bases and J dropped 3 bases, with 25 bases sitting between them. Germline V lookup: CDR1 SGDLS, CDR2 YYNGEE. CDR3 length: 18 amino acids. The CDR3 is CASSPRGGDTWRDYGYTF. Here the CDR3 DNA reads TGTGCCAGCAGCCCCCGGGGGGGGGACACCTGGAGAGACTATGGCTACACCTTC. Supplemented by reference TRBV9 and TRBJ1-2, the full variable domain reads DSGVTQTPKHLITATGQRVTLRCSPRSGDLSVYWYQQSLDQGLQFLIQYYNGEERAKGNILERFSAQQFPDLHSELNLSSLELGDSALYFCASSPRGGDTWRDYGYTFGSGTRLTVV.

This rearrangement joins TRBV5-4 to TRBJ1-2, with D unresolved. The CDR3 contains 14 residues. CDR1 and CDR2 (germline): SGHNT, YYREEE (reference sequence). V was trimmed by 1 base and J by 1 base, leaving 8 bases between them. The CDR3 DNA reads as TGTGCCAGCAGCTTGACACAGCTTAACTATGGCTACACCTTC. Protein: CASSLTQLNYGYTF.

V gene TRBV21-1 combines with J gene TRBJ2-1; the table assigns TRBD2, which was not confirmed against the DNA. TRBV21-1 is listed as a pseudogene. This CDR3 is built from 16 residues. CDR3 sequence: CASSKEQRGSYNEQFF. The CDR3 nucleotides are TGTGCCAGCAGCAAAGAACAGCGGGGCTCCTACAATGAGCAGTTCTTC.

Here the CDR3 DNA reads TGTGCCAGCAGCCAAGCGACAGGGGGCCTAGGCGACGAGCAGTACTTC. Translated: CASSQATGGLGDEQYF. This chain joins TRBV3-1 (or the pseudogene TRBV3-2) and TRBJ2-7; 10 nucleotides match TRBD1. CDR1 and CDR2 (germline): LGHDT, YNNKEL (reference sequence). CDR3 length: 16 residues. V trimming: 1 base; J trimming: 5 bases; junction bases outside the gene matches: 8.

J is TRBJ1-2 and V is TRBV9; 7 bases agree with TRBD1. This CDR3 comprises 14 residues. Losses at the gene ends were 1 base for V and 2 bases for J; bases not matched to a gene: 2. The germline gives CDR1 SGDLS, CDR2 YYNGEE. This CDR3 reads CASSVQQGNYGYTF. CDR3 DNA: TGTGCCAGCAGCGTACAACAGGGGAACTATGGCTACACCTTC.

The rearrangement links TRBV27 to TRBJ1-2; 7 positions agree with TRBD1. This CDR3 has 13 residues. V shed 2 bases, J shed 8 bases, and the junction held 5 bases outside the gene matches. Germline V CDR1 and CDR2: MNHEY, SMNVEV (reference sequence). The chain's CDR3 is CASSLRQGGGYTF. DNA of the CDR3: TGTGCCAGCAGTTTAAGACAGGGAGGAGGCTACACCTTC.

This clone has only one observation. The genes are TRBV30 and TRBJ2-1; 10 bases align to TRBD2. CDR1 and CDR2 from the germline V gene are GTSNPN and SVGIG (reference sequence). J gave up 6 bases and V 4 bases, and 3 bases lay outside the gene matches. The CDR3 loop spans 13 amino acids. Here the CDR3 DNA reads TGTGCCTGGACTAGCGGGAGTCCCAATGAGCAGTTCTTC. This sequence encodes CAWTSGSPNEQFF.

V usage is TRBV29-1 and J usage is TRBJ2-1; maybe TRBD2 (6 bases). This CDR3 is built from 14 residues. Per the germline V gene, CDR1 is SQVTM and CDR2 is ANQGSEA. Trimming shortened V by 3 bases and J by 7 bases, and 16 bases separated the two germline ends. CDR3: CSVDAGRLGNEQFF. The CDR3 DNA is TGCAGCGTTGACGCGGGACGCCTCGGGAATGAGCAGTTCTTC.

The V call is TRBV29-1, the J call TRBJ2-1; D not resolved. CDR3 size: 13 residues. Looked up from germline, CDR1 is SQVTM and CDR2 is ANQGSEA. Trimming removed 8 bases at V and 0 bases at J, with 11 bases between. The CDR3 bases are TGCAGCACTATGGCTAGCTCCTACAATGAGCAGTTCTTC. It is translated as CSTMASSYNEQFF.

The chain combines TRBV7-9 with TRBJ1-2; D remains ambiguous. Trimming shortened V by 3 bases and J by 8 bases, and 13 bases separated the two germline ends. The CDR3 is 13 amino acids. Germline CDR1 SEHNR, CDR2 FQNEAQ (reference sequence). In DNA form, the CDR3 reads TGTGCCAGCAGCTTGGGAGACTCGGGGGGCTACACCTTC. It codes for CASSLGDSGGYTF.

This chain links TRBV19 with TRBJ1-5, with TRBD1 matching 8 bases. Trimming at V came to 8 bases and at J to 2 bases, leaving 11 bases not matched to a gene. This CDR3 is 16 amino acids long. Germline CDR1 LNHDA, CDR2 SQIVND (reference sequence). CDR3: CASSGQGFGGNQPQHF. The CDR3, as DNA: TGTGCCAGTTCCGGACAGGGATTCGGGGGCAATCAGCCCCAGCATTTT.

V usage is TRBV5-4 and J usage is TRBJ1-1; TRBD1 matches 7 bases. The CDR3 runs to 13 residues. Trimming at V came to 6 bases and at J to 1 base, leaving 3 bases not matched to a gene. Germline-derived CDR1 and CDR2 are SGHNT and YYREEE (reference sequence). The CDR3: CASIRDRNTEAFF. The DNA for the CDR3 is TGTGCCAGCATCCGGGACAGGAACACTGAAGCTTTCTTT.

This clone was picked up a small number of times. V gene TRBV14 combines with J gene TRBJ1-1; the D gene is possibly TRBD1 (5 bases). Germline loops: CDR1 SGHDN, CDR2 FVKESK. This CDR3 region has 14 residues. V dropped 0 bases and J dropped 6 bases, with 11 bases sitting between them. In DNA, the CDR3 is TGTGCCAGCAGCCAAGAGGCCAGGGTGCCTGAAGCTTTCTTT. Translation gives CASSQEARVPEAFF.

The V call is TRBV2, the J call TRBJ1-1, with D maybe TRBD1 (6 bases). Trimming cost V 7 bases and J 0 bases, with 12 bases left between them. The length of the CDR3 is 14 residues. Per germline, CDR1 SNHLY and CDR2 FYNNEI. DNA of the CDR3: TGTGCCAGCACCGAGAGGACAGTGAACACTGAAGCTTTCTTT. Its protein is CASTERTVNTEAFF.

This chain joins TRBV7-2 and TRBJ2-2; tentatively, D is TRBD2 (6 bases). Between the trimmed V and J ends, which lost 3 bases and 7 bases, there was a span of 6 bases. The CDR3 totals 12 residues. From germline, CDR1 is SGHTA and CDR2 FQGNSA. DNA of the CDR3: TGTGCCAGCAGCTTGCGGGACGGGGAGCTGTTTTTT. As protein: CASSLRDGELFF.

The chain joins TRBV9 to TRBJ1-1, with D maybe TRBD1 (5 bases). Germline lookup yields CDR1 SGDLS and CDR2 YYNGEE. Trimming pared 3 bases from V and 5 bases from J, leaving 14 bases between. This CDR3 is built from 14 residues. The CDR3 DNA reads TGTGCCAGCAGCGGAGACCAGGGAGGGACTGAAGCTTTCTTT. It yields the protein CASSGDQGGTEAFF.

The chain has TRBV28 and TRBJ2-5; maybe TRBD1 (8 bases). Germline CDR1 MDHEN, CDR2 SYDVKM. There are 15 residues in the CDR3. The V and J ends lost 6 bases and 7 bases respectively, with 21 bases between them. In DNA, the CDR3 is TGTGCCAGCAGCACGCCCGCAGGGGGCGGGGGGACCCAGTACTTC. Translating gives CASSTPAGGGGTQYF.